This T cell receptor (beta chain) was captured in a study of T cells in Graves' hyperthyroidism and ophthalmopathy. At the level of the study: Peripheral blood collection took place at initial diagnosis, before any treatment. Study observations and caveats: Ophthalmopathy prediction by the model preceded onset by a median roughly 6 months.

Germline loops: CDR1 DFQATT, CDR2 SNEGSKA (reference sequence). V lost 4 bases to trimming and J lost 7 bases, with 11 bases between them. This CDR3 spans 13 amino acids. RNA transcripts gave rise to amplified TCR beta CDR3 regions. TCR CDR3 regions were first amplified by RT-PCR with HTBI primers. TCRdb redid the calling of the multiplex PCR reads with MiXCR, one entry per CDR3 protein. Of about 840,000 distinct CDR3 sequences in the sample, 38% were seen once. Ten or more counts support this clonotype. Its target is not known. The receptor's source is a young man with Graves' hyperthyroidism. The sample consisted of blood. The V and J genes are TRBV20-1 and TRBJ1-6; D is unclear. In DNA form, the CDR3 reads TGCAGTGCTATTGTGCAGGAGAATTCACCCCTCCACTTT. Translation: CSAIVQENSPLHF.